This entry concerns a single T cell receptor (beta chain). This entry is derived from a study of CD8 T cells in Susac syndrome. When the RNA was reverse transcribed, random hexamers were used with an input of 0.5 to 1 ug. TCR beta CDR3 was amplified by immunoSEQ covering 54 Vbeta and 13 Jbeta. TCRdb re-called the immunoSEQ multiplex PCR reads through MiXCR, storing one row per CDR3 protein. The sample yields about 300,000 distinct CDR3 sequences, approximately 85% seen once. Trimming removed 6 bases at V and 5 bases at J, with 20 bases between. CDR3 size: 16 residues. Germline CDR1 SGHVS, CDR2 FNYEAQ. The sample comprised CD8+ T cells from PBMCs. The source of this sequence is a human donor with multiple sclerosis. V usage is TRBV7-6 and J usage is TRBJ2-4; tentatively, D is TRBD2 (6 bases). This CDR3 reads CASSWSNRDSENIQYF. DNA of the CDR3: TGTGCCAGCAGTTGGTCCAACCGGGACTCCGAAAACATTCAGTACTTC. The full variable domain, completed using reference TRBV7-6 and TRBJ2-4, is GAGVSQSPRYKVTKRGQDVALRCDPISGHVSLYWYRQALGQGPEFLTYFNYEAQQDKSGLPNDRFSAERPEGSISTLTIQRTEQRDSAMYRCASSWSNRDSENIQYFGAGTRLSVL.